The 22 T cell receptor beta chains reported below all come from one sample, sequenced in a study of cytomegalovirus exposure and HLA in healthy donors. The PCR contained 60 Vbeta and 13 Jbeta primers. The data were produced by immunoSEQ multiplex PCR, yet TCRdb's version contains in-frame clones alone and is incomplete. Of under 200,000 clones in the sample, 75% to 90% were seen once. Sequencing was done on a sample of PBMCs. These TCRs come from a woman aged 45-65 years in good health and CMV-seropositive.

V gene TRBV29-1 combines with J gene TRBJ2-1, with a tentative D call TRBD2 (8 bases). Trimming removed 7 bases from V and 15 bases from J, with 22 bases in between. The CDR3 runs 12 residues. CDR1 and CDR2 from the germline V gene are SQVTM and ANQGSEA. The CDR3 is CSADHRGREGFF. The CDR3, as DNA: TGCAGCGCCGATCACAGGGGACGGGAGGGGTTCTTC.

This CDR3 is CASSRLAGGEQYF. Here the CDR3 DNA reads TGTGCCAGCAGTCGCCTAGCGGGGGGCGAGCAGTACTTC. The chain recombines TRBV7-2 with TRBJ2-7; TRBD2 aligns across 11 bases. With V trimmed by 6 bases and J by 6 bases, 4 bases remained unmatched. Germline-derived CDR1 and CDR2 are SGHTA and FQGNSA. This CDR3 has 13 amino acids.

This chain connects TRBV6-4 to TRBJ2-3, with TRBD2 identical over 11 bases. Trimming at V came to 5 bases and at J to 5 bases, leaving 6 bases not matched to a gene. Germline V CDR1 and CDR2: MRHNA, SNTAGT. CDR3 length: 15 residues. CDR3 sequence: CASSTSGSTGDTQYF. The DNA of the CDR3 is TGTGCCAGCAGTACTAGCGGGAGCACAGGAGATACGCAGTATTTT.

This sequence joins TRBV11-2 and TRBJ2-7, with TRBD2 as a possible D gene (5 bases). The V gene's germline CDR1 is SGHAT and CDR2 FQNNGV. The CDR3 has 14 residues. V was shortened by 5 bases and J by 2 bases, with 13 bases between the two germline ends. CDR3 bases: TGTGCCAGCAGCCTCGGACTGCTGGCCTACGAGCAGTACTTC. This sequence encodes CASSLGLLAYEQYF.

The table lists this clone with a few counts. CDR3 protein: CASSQVQDHNEQFF. In nucleotides, the CDR3 is TGTGCCAGCAGCCAAGTCCAGGATCACAATGAGCAGTTCTTC. V and J are TRBV14 and TRBJ2-1; D gene uncertain. The ends were cut back, 1 base at V and 5 bases at J, with 9 bases in the middle. The CDR3 extends over 14 amino acids. Looked up from germline, CDR1 is SGHDN and CDR2 is FVKESK.

V is TRBV27 and J is TRBJ1-1; 7 positions agree with TRBD1. This CDR3 contains 15 residues. CDR1 and CDR2 from the germline V gene are MNHEY and SMNVEV (reference sequence). Trimming took 5 bases from V and 3 from J; bases not matched to a gene: 9. CDR3 bases: TGTGCCAGCAGTCCTCGACAGGGACGGGACACTGAAGCTTTCTTT. Protein sequence: CASSPRQGRDTEAFF.

The chain links TRBV11-2 to TRBJ2-1; 7 bases fit TRBD1. The V segment lost 1 base and the J segment 3 bases; nucleotides outside the gene matches: 3. The germline gives CDR1 SGHAT, CDR2 FQNNGV. CDR3 length equals 15 residues. The DNA for the CDR3 is TGTGCCAGCAGCTTAGCGGGACAGAACTACAATGAGCAGTTCTTC. Translating it yields CASSLAGQNYNEQFF. Variable domain in full (rest from reference TRBV11-2 and TRBJ2-1): EAGVAQSPRYKIIEKRQSVAFWCNPISGHATLYWYQQILGQGPKLLIQFQNNGVVDDSQLPKDRFSAERLKGVDSTLKIQPAKLEDSAVYLCASSLAGQNYNEQFFGPGTRLTVL.

This rearrangement joins TRBV19 to TRBJ2-5; 7 bases map to TRBD1. Germline assignment: CDR1 LNHDA and CDR2 SQIVND (reference sequence). Germline trimming cut 5 bases from V and 2 bases from J; bases unmatched to any gene: 8. CDR3 length: 15 residues. The DNA of the CDR3 is TGTGCCAGTAGTTCAGGACAGGCACGTCAAGAGACCCAGTACTTC. This gives the protein CASSSGQARQETQYF. The complete variable domain, with remaining parts taken from reference TRBV19 and TRBJ2-5, reads DGGITQSPKYLFRKEGQNVTLSCEQNLNHDAMYWYRQDPGQGLRLIYYSQIVNDFQKGDIAEGYSVSREKKESFPLTVTSAQKNPTAFYLCASSSGQARQETQYFGPGTRLLVL.

This CDR3 reads CASSQRQDTEAFF. CDR3 sequence (DNA): TGCGCCAGCAGCCAAAGGCAGGACACTGAAGCTTTCTTT. V and J are TRBV4-1 and TRBJ1-1; no definite D call. The germline V gene encodes CDR1 MGHRA and CDR2 YSYEKL. Trimming cost V 2 bases and J 3 bases, with 7 bases left between them. The CDR3 runs to 13 residues.

This clone appeared a few times. The junction differs from germline at one of its ends, possibly a read error. V and J are TRBV27 and TRBJ2-7; TRBD2 might be the D (6 bases). This CDR3 has 15 amino acids. Germline assignment: CDR1 MNHEY and CDR2 SMNVEV (reference sequence). CDR3 nucleotides: TGTGCCATCAGTGAGTTCGATTACCTAGCGTCGGAGCAGTACTTC. Its translation is CAISEFDYLASEQYF.

This clone was seen just once. The chain employs TRBV27 and TRBJ2-5, with 9 bases that match TRBD1. CDR3 length: 16 amino acids. Losses at the gene ends were 4 bases for V and 1 base for J; bases not matched to a gene: 7. CDR1 is MNHEY, CDR2 SMNVEV, per germline (reference sequence). In DNA form, the CDR3 reads TGTGCCAGCAGTTCACGGGACAGGGAGACCCAAGAGACCCAGTACTTC. Translated, it gives CASSSRDRETQETQYF.

This clone was observed a few times. V is TRBV7-9 and J is TRBJ2-1, with D possibly being TRBD1 (5 bases). The CDR3 has 17 residues. V was pared by 5 bases and J by 0 bases, with 17 bases between. The V gene's germline CDR1 is SEHNR and CDR2 FQNEAQ (reference sequence). The CDR3 region is CASSQLQGKSSYNEQFF. CDR3 bases: TGTGCCAGCAGCCAACTTCAGGGAAAAAGCTCCTACAATGAGCAGTTCTTC. Full variable domain (remainder filled in from reference TRBV7-9 and TRBJ2-1): DTGVSQNPRHKITKRGQNVTFRCDPISEHNRLYWYRQTLGQGPEFLTYFQNEAQLEKSRLLSDRFSAERPKGSFSTLEIQRTEQGDSAMYLCASSQLQGKSSYNEQFFGPGTRLTVL.

This chain links TRBV7-2 with TRBJ2-3; 16 nucleotides align to TRBD2. Trimming cost V 4 bases and J 7 bases; bases outside gene matches: 2. In germline, CDR1 is SGHTA, CDR2 FQGNSA. The CDR3 covers 15 residues. CDR3: CASSSGLAGGNTQYF. Here the CDR3 DNA reads TGTGCCAGCAGCTCGGGACTAGCGGGAGGGAATACGCAGTATTTT.

V is TRBV6-6 and J is TRBJ2-1, with a weak D call TRBD2 (6 bases). The CDR3 has 13 residues. Trimming removed 4 bases at V and 8 bases at J, with 12 bases between. CDR1 MNHNY and CDR2 SVGAGI come from the germline V gene (reference sequence). CDR3 loop: CASSSGLFDEQFF. DNA for the CDR3: TGTGCCAGCAGTTCGGGACTCTTCGATGAGCAGTTCTTC.

The rearrangement uses TRBV27 and TRBJ1-4; 9 bases line up with TRBD1. The CDR3 consists of 15 residues. V dropped 5 bases and J dropped 4; count of bases not matched to a gene: 5. Germline CDR1 reads MNHEY; CDR2 reads SMNVEV (reference sequence). The CDR3 protein is CASSPPGQGNEKLFF. The CDR3 DNA reads TGTGCCAGCAGTCCCCCGGGACAGGGTAATGAAAAACTGTTTTTT.

CDR3 loop: CATSSPMTASYEQYF. The CDR3 coding sequence is TGTGCCACCAGCAGCCCCATGACAGCATCCTACGAGCAGTACTTC. J is TRBJ2-7 and V is TRBV15; possibly TRBD1 for D (5 bases). Trimming left V 3 bases short and J 1 base short, with 13 bases between. This CDR3 spans 15 amino acids. Per germline, CDR1 LNHNV and CDR2 YYDKDF (reference sequence). The entire variable domain, with the rest obtained from reference TRBV15 and TRBJ2-7, is as follows: DAMVIQNPRYQVTQFGKPVTLSCSQTLNHNVMYWYQQKSSQAPKLLFHYYDKDFNNEADTPDNFQSRRPNTSFCFLDIRSPGLGDTAMYLCATSSPMTASYEQYFGPGTRLTVT.

There are a few counts of this clone. This chain uses TRBV7-8 with TRBJ2-3, with 8 nucleotides matching TRBD2. This CDR3 is built from 14 residues. V lost 5 bases to trimming and J lost 4 bases; unmatched junction nucleotides: 5. The germline V gene has CDR1 SGHVS and CDR2 FQNEAQ. This CDR3 is CASSGRGLADTQYF. As DNA, the CDR3 is TGTGCCAGCAGCGGACGGGGACTAGCAGATACGCAGTATTTT. Using reference TRBV7-8 and TRBJ2-3 for the parts outside the CDR3, the full variable domain is GAGVSQSPRYKVAKRGQDVALRCDPISGHVSLFWYQQALGQGPEFLTYFQNEAQLDKSGLPSDRFFAERPEGSVSTLKIQRTQQEDSAVYLCASSGRGLADTQYFGPGTRLTVL.

The CDR3 DNA sequence: TGTGCCAGCAGCTCAGTAGACAGGGGGCGAACTGAAGCTTTCTTT. Its translation is CASSSVDRGRTEAFF. The chain links TRBV5-4 to TRBJ1-1, with TRBD1 matching over 10 bases. The CDR3 has 15 amino acids. V shed 3 bases, J shed 5 bases, and the junction held 7 bases outside the gene matches. Germline CDR1 is SGHNT and CDR2 is YYREEE (reference sequence). Full variable domain (missing parts from reference TRBV5-4 and TRBJ1-1): ETGVTQSPTHLIKTRGQQVTLRCSSQSGHNTVSWYQQALGQGPQFIFQYYREEENGRGNFPPRFSGLQFPNYSSELNVNALELDDSALYLCASSSVDRGRTEAFFGQGTRLTVV.

The chain recombines TRBV7-2 with TRBJ2-3, with D perhaps TRBD1 (5 bases). V gave up 2 bases and J gave up 2 bases, with 14 bases separating them. This CDR3 is 16 amino acids long. Germline CDR1 is SGHTA and CDR2 is FQGNSA. CDR3 region: CASSLYPVGATDTQYF. For the CDR3, the DNA is TGTGCCAGCAGCTTATACCCCGTTGGGGCCACAGATACGCAGTATTTT.

In its sample, this clone was seen a few times. This chain joins TRBV5-4 and TRBJ2-2; 9 bases agree with TRBD1. In germline, CDR1 is SGHNT, CDR2 YYREEE (reference sequence). With 4 bases clipped from V and 6 bases from J, the junction kept 4 bases outside the gene matches. The CDR3 is 14 amino acids. The DNA of the CDR3 is TGTGCCAGCAGCCCCCGACAGGGGGCCGGGGAGCTGTTTTTT. Its protein is CASSPRQGAGELFF.

This chain links TRBV19 with TRBJ2-1; 8 nucleotides line up with TRBD2. Germline V lookup: CDR1 LNHDA, CDR2 SQIVND (reference sequence). This CDR3 has 15 residues. Trimming took 7 bases from V and 6 from J; bases not matched to a gene: 11. CDR3 coding DNA: TGTGCCAGTACCATAGGGCTAGCGGGCACCAATGAGCAGTTCTTC. Amino acids: CASTIGLAGTNEQFF. Together with reference TRBV19 and TRBJ2-1, the CDR3 gives the full variable domain: DGGITQSPKYLFRKEGQNVTLSCEQNLNHDAMYWYRQDPGQGLRLIYYSQIVNDFQKGDIAEGYSVSREKKESFPLTVTSAQKNPTAFYLCASTIGLAGTNEQFFGPGTRLTVL.

Here the CDR3 DNA reads TGTGCCAGCAGTTTAGTGAGGGGACTCACAGATACGCAGTATTTT. Its translation is CASSLVRGLTDTQYF. The genes are TRBV28 and TRBJ2-3, with D possibly TRBD2 on 6 matching bases. Trimming shortened V by 2 bases and J by 2 bases, and 11 bases separated the two germline ends. The CDR3 covers 15 residues. CDR1 and CDR2 (germline): MDHEN, SYDVKM.